This T cell receptor beta chain came from a study of blood T cell repertoires in COVID-19 (dated by TCRdb to the early 2020s). For the study in its entirety: Samples from collaborators originated in the United States, Italy and Spain and spanned both the acute and convalescent phases of COVID-19. Deeply sampled blood TCRbeta repertoires from subjects exposed to, actively infected with, or recovered from COVID-19 were included in the dataset. The prospective study material was composed of cDNA or gDNA derived from T cells, B-cell-depleted T cells, or PBMCs. The samples were drawn from two sources: the first 160 participants of the ongoing ImmuneRACE study, and approximately 1,300 subjects contributed by 6 global collaborators. The sample metadata nearly always contained a de-identified subject ID, COVID-19 status, age in years and sex. Where HLA class I and class II types were available, the types were taken from metadata supplied by the sample provider, not from assay-based typing. The repertoires were made available in a free public database intended to serve as a resource for research on the immune response to SARS-CoV-2.

The germline V gene (reference sequence) supplies CDR1 DFQATT and CDR2 SNEGSKA. The CDR3 measures 11 amino acids from cysteine to phenylalanine. Only the CDR3 portion is preserved as DNA: 33 bases, with reading frame beginning at the first base. V is reduced by 4 bases and J by 1 base, leaving a spacing of 4 bases between them. TCRbeta CDR3 regions were amplified from genomic DNA using the immunoSEQ Assay, a bias-controlled multiplex PCR. On the authors' methods: The number of nucleated cells in each sample was estimated from the amplification of reference gene primers within the assay. Sequence reads were collapsed and filtered to measure the absolute abundance of every unique TCRbeta CDR3 rearrangement. For each sample, productive Simpson clonality was calculated by taking the square root of Simpson's diversity index across productive rearrangements. TCRdb mirrors the immuneACCESS table, restricted to in-frame sequences. Some clones are absent from its copies; in checked studies, under half trace to an unresolved V gene, and the reason for the others is unknown. V and J calls and clone size are as listed in that table; D and trimming were resolved from the DNA. The sample yields more than 20,000 clones; less than 75% were counted once. 15% to 20% of the sample is in the top ten clones.

The full study reports these points: The quantity of clinical and demographic metadata differed by source and by participant and was supplied without curation.

Comment on this clone: The antigen this receptor binds is unknown. No base quality information exists; no much larger clone differs at one position.

Collaborating institutions collected whole blood in K2EDTA tubes following their own protocols. Collaborator samples were shipped for TCRbeta analysis as frozen whole blood, isolated PBMCs, or DNA extracted from either sample type. The sample consisted of peripheral blood. This TCR came from a human donor in a cohort sampled during active or convalescent COVID-19. The receptor chain draws on TRBV20-1 and TRBJ1-1; too little of a D gene remains to name it. For the CDR3, the sequence is CSAIKNTEAFF. DNA sequence: TGCAGTGCTATTAAGAACACTGAAGCTTTCTTT.